In its sample, the clone carrying this T cell receptor beta chain was seen once. This record comes from a study of blood T cell repertoires in COVID-19. About the research overall: The study drew acute and convalescent COVID-19 samples from the United States, Italy and Spain.

With 5 bases clipped from V and 5 bases from J, the junction kept 8 bases outside the gene matches. Looked up from germline, CDR1 is LGHDT and CDR2 is YNNKEL (reference sequence). The length of the CDR3 is 15 residues. Authors' analysis steps: For nucleated cells, counts were estimated from reference gene primer amplification. The method was immunoSEQ multiplex PCR; TCRdb's version includes in-frame clones alone and lacks a portion of them. D and trimming were read from the DNA, whereas the V and J calls and clone size are those reported in that table. The sample shows roughly 250,000 clones, more than 75% of them seen only once.

The source is a woman aged 60 to 75 with active or convalescent COVID-19. The specimen sequenced was peripheral blood. The chain joins TRBV3-1 (or the pseudogene TRBV3-2) to TRBJ1-2; 10 nucleotides match TRBD1. CDR3 sequence (DNA): TGTGCCAGCAGCTCAAGGGGACAGGGGACGTATGGCTACACCTTC. As protein: CASSSRGQGTYGYTF.